This is a list of T cell receptor beta chains from one sample in a study of radiation and T cells in renal cell carcinoma. The method was immunoSEQ multiplex PCR; TCRdb's version includes in-frame clones alone and lacks a portion of them. The table lists 7,000 to 9,500 clones, around 53% of them singletons, with about 19% in the top ten. Sequencing was performed on tumor tissue, taken from a patient whose treatment included radiotherapy and nephrectomy. The receptors stem from a man aged 60 to 69 with renal cell carcinoma. Each CDR3 is given with its conserved first and last residue. The order of the fields is D gene, V gene, clone size, J gene, CDR3 DNA, CDR3 protein. D genes are given only for firm matches. Some rows mark clone size as missing; the rest say once, few, many or name a class of expanded clone.

D: .; V: TRBV10-3; size: .; J: TRBJ1-1; DNA: TGTGCCATCAGTGAGGGACTGAACACTGAAGCTTTCTTT; CDR3: CAISEGLNTEAFF
D: .; V: TRBV30; size: .; J: TRBJ2-7; DNA: TGTGCCTGGAGTCGGGGGCAGGGGCGGTACTTC; CDR3: CAWSRGQGRYF
D: .; V: TRBV30; size: .; J: TRBJ1-2; DNA: TGTGCCTGGAGGGCCGGGACAACGGCCAACTATGGCTACACCTTC; CDR3: CAWRAGTTANYGYTF
D: TRBD2; V: TRBV5-1; size: .; J: TRBJ2-7; DNA: TGCGCCAGCAGCCGGACTAGCGGGAACTACGAGCAGTACTTC; CDR3: CASSRTSGNYEQYF
D: .; V: TRBV15; size: few; J: TRBJ2-1; DNA: TGTGCCACCAGCAGAGATCCGCGTTACAATGAGCAGTTCTTC; CDR3: CATSRDPRYNEQFF
D: TRBD2; V: TRBV19; size: few; J: TRBJ2-1; DNA: TGTGCCAGTAGTGGAGGCCCGACTAGCGGGATCCATGAGCAGTTCTTC; CDR3: CASSGGPTSGIHEQFF
D: .; V: TRBV14; size: .; J: TRBJ1-2; DNA: TGTGCCAGCAGCCCCGGTGGGGGGCGCCAGCACTATGGCTACACCTTC; CDR3: CASSPGGGRQHYGYTF
D: TRBD1; V: TRBV19; size: .; J: TRBJ2-5; DNA: TGTGCCAGTAGTAAACCGGGGACAGGGTCAGAGACCCAGTACTTC; CDR3: CASSKPGTGSETQYF
D: TRBD1; V: TRBV11-1; size: .; J: TRBJ2-7; DNA: TGTGCCAGCAGCTTACGGACAGGGGGCTTCTACGAGCAGTACTTC; CDR3: CASSLRTGGFYEQYF
D: .; V: TRBV5-1; size: .; J: TRBJ1-3; DNA: TGCGCCAGCAGCGAGGTTACCTCCGGAAACACCATATATTTT; CDR3: CASSEVTSGNTIYF
D: TRBD1; V: TRBV6-5; size: .; J: TRBJ1-2; DNA: TGTGCCAGCAGGCTCGGACAGGGAATCTATGGCTACACCTTC; CDR3: CASRLGQGIYGYTF
D: TRBD2; V: TRBV11-2; size: .; J: TRBJ2-7; DNA: TGTGCCAGCAGCTCCCCTGAGGGACTAGCGGGAGTCTACGAGCAGTACTTC; CDR3: CASSSPEGLAGVYEQYF
D: .; V: TRBV5-6; size: .; J: TRBJ1-2; DNA: TGTGCCAGCAGCGTCCCACCAAACTATGGCTACACCTTC; CDR3: CASSVPPNYGYTF
D: .; V: TRBV19; size: .; J: TRBJ2-1; DNA: TGTGCCGGACTACGGGGCAGCTCCTACAATGAGCAGTTCTTC; CDR3: CAGLRGSSYNEQFF
D: TRBD1; V: TRBV27; size: few; J: TRBJ2-7; DNA: TGTGCCAGCAGTGCTGACAGGGTCTCCTACGAGCAGTACTTC; CDR3: CASSADRVSYEQYF
D: .; V: TRBV28; size: .; J: TRBJ1-1; DNA: TGTGCCAGCAACCCAGTGCGAGGGGGTGACACTGAAGCTTTCTTT; CDR3: CASNPVRGGDTEAFF
D: .; V: TRBV6-4; size: few; J: TRBJ2-6; DNA: TGTGCCAGCAGTGACGACAACTCTGGGGCCAACGTCCTGACTTTC; CDR3: CASSDDNSGANVLTF
D: TRBD2; V: TRBV2; size: .; J: TRBJ2-7; DNA: TGTGCCGGCCTGCGGGAGGTGAGCTCCTACGAGCAGTACTTC; CDR3: CAGLREVSSYEQYF
D: TRBD1; V: TRBV5-1; size: .; J: TRBJ2-7; DNA: TGCGCCAGCGGCCAGGGGGCGAGCTCCTACGAGCAGTACTTC; CDR3: CASGQGASSYEQYF
D: .; V: TRBV7-2; size: .; J: TRBJ1-1; DNA: TGTGCCAGCAGATTACAGGGTATGTACACTGAAGCTTTCTTT; CDR3: CASRLQGMYTEAFF
D: .; V: TRBV7-2; size: large; J: TRBJ1-5; DNA: TGTGCCAGCAGCTTATGGGAGGGAGGGCAGCCCCAGCATTTT; CDR3: CASSLWEGGQPQHF
D: TRBD2; V: TRBV28; size: .; J: TRBJ2-4; DNA: TGTGCCAGCAGTTGGGCGGGAGCACCAAACATTCAGTACTTC; CDR3: CASSWAGAPNIQYF
D: TRBD1; V: TRBV19; size: .; J: TRBJ1-3; DNA: TGTGCCAGTAGTGCGGACAGGGGGCTTGGAAACACCATATATTTT; CDR3: CASSADRGLGNTIYF